The 21 T cell receptor beta chains below come from one sample, sequenced in a study of blood T cell repertoires in COVID-19. Sequenced by immunoSEQ multiplex PCR; TCRdb stores in-frame clones only, minus some. The sample shows 310,000 or so clones, 80% to 90% of them seen only once. The sequenced sample consisted of peripheral blood. The receptors come from a man aged 18 to 29 who had recovered from COVID-19.

The V call is TRBV6-6, the J call TRBJ1-1; tentative D call: TRBD1 (5 bases). CDR3 length: 16 residues. V shed 2 bases and J shed 3 bases, with 16 bases lying between them. Germline values: CDR1 MNHNY, CDR2 SVGAGI (reference sequence). The DNA for the CDR3 is TGTGCCAGCAGTTACATGGACACCCATGGGTACACTGAAGCTTTCTTT. It codes for CASSYMDTHGYTEAFF.

CDR3 in DNA: TGCGCCAGCAGTTTTGCATCGGGAGCTGGGGCCAACGTCCTGACTTTC. This codes for CASSFASGAGANVLTF. The chain is built from TRBV5-1 and TRBJ2-6, with a possible D match to TRBD2 (6 bases). The CDR3 covers 16 residues. V was clipped by 5 bases and J by 2 bases, with 14 bases between them. Germline CDR1 is SGHRS and CDR2 is YFSETQ.

The CDR3 sequence is CASSYPNTDTQYF. CDR3 nucleotide sequence: TGTGCCAGCAGTTACCCTAACACAGATACGCAGTATTTT. The rearrangement joins TRBV6-5 to TRBJ2-3; D ambiguous. CDR1 and CDR2 from the germline V gene are MNHEY and SVGAGI. V was shortened by 2 bases and J by 2 bases, with 5 bases between the two germline ends. The CDR3 consists of 13 residues.

This clone was counted a few times. The DNA of the CDR3 is TGTGCCACCAGTGATTACGCACCCGGGACAGTCACTGAAGCTTTCTTT. It is translated as CATSDYAPGTVTEAFF. The V gene is TRBV24-1, the J gene TRBJ1-1; TRBD1 matches at 7 bases. From germline, CDR1 is KGHDR and CDR2 SFDVKD. This CDR3 is 16 amino acids long. Losses at the gene ends were 2 bases for V and 4 bases for J; bases not matched to a gene: 9.

The J gene is TRBJ2-7, the V gene TRBV6-2 or TRBV6-3; 8 bases align to TRBD1. The germline V gene has CDR1 MNHEY and CDR2 SVGEGT. The J segment lost 0 bases and the V segment lost 4 bases, leaving 8 bases of the junction unmatched. The CDR3 has 16 amino acids. Written as DNA, the CDR3 is TGTGCCAGCAGTTCCTCCGGGACAGGTAGCTCCTACGAGCAGTACTTC. Encoded protein: CASSSSGTGSSYEQYF.

V and J are TRBV11-3 and TRBJ2-3; TRBD2 is a possible D gene (5 bases). Trimming took 5 bases from V and 0 from J, leaving 9 bases between them. The CDR3 runs 14 residues. In germline, CDR1 is SGHNT, CDR2 YENEEA. CDR3 sequence: CASSPRTSTDTQYF. The CDR3 DNA is TGTGCCAGCAGCCCGAGGACTAGCACAGATACGCAGTATTTT.

This clone showed up just once. This chain connects TRBV29-1 to TRBJ1-1; TRBD1 might be the D (5 bases). The CDR3 has 13 amino acids. Trimming left V 7 bases short and J 5 bases short, with 17 bases between. Germline V gives CDR1 SQVTM, CDR2 ANQGSEA. The CDR3 loop reads CSGRGGARTEAFF. The CDR3 DNA sequence: TGCAGCGGAAGGGGAGGGGCGCGGACTGAAGCTTTCTTT.

V usage is TRBV7-9 and J usage is TRBJ1-1, with 7 positions matching TRBD1. The CDR3 is 14 amino acids. Trimming at V came to 3 bases and at J to 1 base, leaving 2 bases not matched to a gene. Germline loops: CDR1 SEHNR, CDR2 FQNEAQ (reference sequence). Written as DNA, the CDR3 is TGTGCCAGCAGCTTCGGGACAGCGAACACTGAAGCTTTCTTT. Its protein is CASSFGTANTEAFF.

The chain joins TRBV6-2 or TRBV6-3 to TRBJ2-1; TRBD2 agrees at 11 bases. Per germline, CDR1 MNHEY and CDR2 SVGEGT. Trimming at V came to 0 bases and at J to 7 bases, leaving 17 bases not matched to a gene. The CDR3 has 20 amino acids. Here the CDR3 DNA reads TGTGCCAGCAGTTACTCGAGGTCTTTACCGGGACTAGCGGCCTTTAATGAGCAGTTCTTC. It codes for CASSYSRSLPGLAAFNEQFF.

This chain uses TRBV10-3 with TRBJ2-7; 11 positions match TRBD1. CDR1 is ENHRY, CDR2 SYGVKD, per germline. V trimming: 7 bases; J trimming: 6 bases; junction bases outside the gene matches: 5. CDR3 size: 13 residues. The CDR3 reads CAINGQGAFEQYF. For the CDR3, the DNA is TGTGCCATCAATGGACAGGGGGCGTTCGAGCAGTACTTC.

This sequence joins TRBV30 and TRBJ2-7, with 9 bases fitting TRBD2. This CDR3 spans 15 amino acids. V was clipped by 4 bases and J by 6 bases; unmatched bases: 13. Germline CDR1 and CDR2: GTSNPN and SVGIG (reference sequence). The CDR3 bases are TGTGCCTGGACACGTAGCGCGGGAGGGTCTTCCGAGCAGTACTTC. Translation gives CAWTRSAGGSSEQYF.

The chain recombines TRBV9 with TRBJ1-2; 12 positions match TRBD1. The germline CDR1 and CDR2 sequences are SGDLS and YYNGEE. J was trimmed by 3 bases and V by 3 bases; bases with no gene match: 6. The CDR3 extends over 16 amino acids. In DNA, the CDR3 is TGTGCCAGCAGCGGAGTCGGGACAGGGGGCGACTATGGCTACACCTTC. It specifies CASSGVGTGGDYGYTF.

The chain combines TRBV6-5 with TRBJ2-7, with D perhaps TRBD1 (6 bases). This CDR3 is built from 12 residues. Deletions cut 7 bases from V and 3 bases from J, with 10 bases between. CDR1 MNHEY and CDR2 SVGAGI come from the germline V gene. The CDR3 region is CASKTGNYEQYF. CDR3 DNA: TGTGCCAGCAAAACAGGGAACTACGAGCAGTACTTC.

The rearrangement links TRBV2 to TRBJ2-1, with 8 nucleotides matching TRBD1. CDR1 and CDR2 from the germline V gene are SNHLY and FYNNEI. This CDR3 region has 13 residues. V lost 9 bases to trimming and J lost 6 bases; unmatched junction nucleotides: 7. Here the CDR3 DNA reads TGTGCCAGAGGAAAGGGGACAGGCAATGAGCAGTTCTTC. Its protein is CARGKGTGNEQFF.

The CDR3 DNA follows: TGTGCCAGCAGCCTGGGGGGACAGGGCGGCTACGAGCAGTACTTC. It translates to CASSLGGQGGYEQYF. V is TRBV7-8 and J is TRBJ2-7, with 9 bases aligning to TRBD1. Unmatched junction bases numbered 8, after V lost 5 bases and J lost 3 bases. The CDR3 spans 15 residues. The germline V gene encodes CDR1 SGHVS and CDR2 FQNEAQ. Variable domain in full (rest from reference TRBV7-8 and TRBJ2-7): GAGVSQSPRYKVAKRGQDVALRCDPISGHVSLFWYQQALGQGPEFLTYFQNEAQLDKSGLPSDRFFAERPEGSVSTLKIQRTQQEDSAVYLCASSLGGQGGYEQYFGPGTRLTVT.

This chain's CDR3 is CASSPQGPEQPQHF. DNA of the CDR3: TGTGCCAGCAGTCCACAGGGCCCAGAACAGCCCCAGCATTTT. V is TRBV6-5 and J is TRBJ1-5; D might be TRBD1 (6 bases). The CDR3 sequence is 14 residues long. CDR1 and CDR2 from the germline V gene are MNHEY and SVGAGI. Between the trimmed V and J ends, which lost 5 bases and 7 bases, there was a span of 15 bases.

The chain uses TRBV19 and TRBJ1-5, with TRBD1 as a possible D gene (6 bases). The CDR3 is 15 amino acids. Trimming cost V 5 bases and J 1 base, with 12 bases left between them. Germline CDR1 LNHDA, CDR2 SQIVND (reference sequence). The CDR3 nucleotides read TGTGCCAGTAGTTCAACAGGGACGAGCAATCAGCCCCAGCATTTT. Translated, it gives CASSSTGTSNQPQHF.

The gene calls are TRBV21-1 and TRBJ2-7; the table calls TRBD2, which could not be checked here. TRBV21-1 is a documented pseudogene. There are 13 residues in the CDR3. CDR3: CASSKVRGYEQYF. The CDR3 nucleotides are TGTGCCAGCAGCAAAGTGCGGGGTTACGAGCAGTACTTC.

J is TRBJ2-1 and V is TRBV6-5; TRBD2 might be the D (6 bases). The germline V gene has CDR1 MNHEY and CDR2 SVGAGI. Trimming pared 7 bases from V and 4 bases from J, leaving 11 bases between. CDR3 size: 13 residues. The CDR3 region has the DNA TGTGCCAGCACCGGAGGGAAATACAATGAGCAGTTCTTC. This sequence encodes CASTGGKYNEQFF.

The rearrangement uses TRBV4-3 and TRBJ2-6; weak D call: TRBD2 (7 bases). Germline V gene sequence: CDR1 LGHNA, CDR2 YSLEER. Trimming left V 3 bases short and J 4 bases short, with 16 bases between. CDR3 length: 17 amino acids. The CDR3 spells CASSQRTGRGGANVLTF. CDR3 sequence (DNA): TGCGCCAGCAGCCAGCGAACAGGGAGGGGAGGGGCCAACGTCCTGACTTTC.

V usage is TRBV13 and J usage is TRBJ2-2; D is unclear. This CDR3 is 13 amino acids long. Between the trimmed V and J ends, which lost 2 bases and 3 bases, there was a span of 4 bases. From germline, CDR1 is PRHDT and CDR2 FYEKMQ (reference sequence). The CDR3 DNA sequence: TGTGCCAGCAGCTTACGTCACACCGGGGAGCTGTTTTTT. Protein: CASSLRHTGELFF.